Each of the 7 T cell receptor beta chains below was sequenced from the same sample in a study of blood T cells in healthy people across ages. Alongside a J-beta primer mix, a sample-barcoded 5' primer served in a second PCR lasting roughly 7 to 11 cycles. TCRdb used MiXCR to reprocess the 5' RACE reads, holding one entry per CDR3 protein. The sample lists about 1.8 million distinct CDR3 sequences, just under 50% seen once, with around 2.1% in the top ten. Sequencing was performed on blood. All receptors come from a middle-aged woman in good health.

A note on this clonotype: This could be a read error, since a much larger clone is one nucleotide away. The J gene is TRBJ2-5, the V gene TRBV12-3 or TRBV12-4; 11 bases map to TRBD2. The CDR3 covers 15 residues. V lost 8 bases and J lost 1; bases outside the gene matches: 6. The CDR3 region is CASPALAGGQETQYF. In DNA, the CDR3 is TGTGCCAGCCCCGCCCTAGCGGGGGGCCAAGAGACCCAGTACTTC.

This clonotype was detected only a few times. The chain couples TRBV11-2 to TRBJ1-5, with 7 bases identical to TRBD1. V shed 5 bases and J 4 bases; nucleotides not matched to a gene: 5. The CDR3 extends over 14 amino acids. Per germline, CDR1 SGHAT and CDR2 FQNNGV. CDR3 sequence reads: CASSPTTGNQPQHF. The CDR3 DNA follows: TGTGCCAGCAGCCCAACGACAGGGAATCAGCCCCAGCATTTT.

The V call is TRBV24-1, the J call TRBJ2-3, with TRBD2 matching 12 bases. Trimming removed 1 base from V and 5 bases from J; junction bases left unmatched: 3. Germline-derived CDR1 and CDR2 are KGHDR and SFDVKD. CDR3 size: 16 residues. CDR3 protein: CATSDFGLAGLDTQYF. Written as DNA, the CDR3 is TGTGCCACCAGTGATTTTGGACTAGCGGGGTTAGATACGCAGTATTTT.

The V and J genes are TRBV28 and TRBJ2-5; TRBD2 agrees at 15 bases. The CDR3 extends over 20 amino acids. Trimming removed 3 bases from V and 6 bases from J; junction bases left unmatched: 17. The germline gives CDR1 MDHEN, CDR2 SYDVKM. The CDR3 DNA sequence: TGTGCCAGCAGTTTGATGTTTGGACTAGCGGGGGGGGAGGAAAGGAAGACCCAGTACTTC. It specifies CASSLMFGLAGGEERKTQYF. Combining the CDR3 with reference TRBV28 and TRBJ2-5 gives the whole variable domain DVKVTQSSRYLVKRTGEKVFLECVQDMDHENMFWYRQDPGLGLRLIYFSYDVKMKEKGDIPEGYSVSREKKERFSLILESASTNQTSMYLCASSLMFGLAGGEERKTQYFGPGTRLLVL.

The rearrangement links TRBV15 to TRBJ2-2, with D possibly called TRBD1 or TRBD2 (6 bases each). V lost 0 bases and J lost 13, with 15 bases in between. CDR1 and CDR2 (germline): LNHNV, YYDKDF (reference sequence). The CDR3 consists of 14 residues. CDR3 in amino acids: CATSRDYGGQGLFF. In nucleotides, the CDR3 is TGTGCCACCAGCAGAGATTACGGGGGCCAAGGGCTGTTTTTT.

The chain is built from TRBV6-5 and TRBJ2-4; D may be TRBD1 (6 bases). Germline V CDR1 and CDR2: MNHEY, SVGAGI. With 5 bases removed from V and 13 bases from J, the gap between germline ends came to 18 bases. CDR3 length: 13 residues. The CDR3 nucleotides are TGTGCCAGCAGTCGGGACATTAGGACGGAGCAGTACTTC. It is translated as CASSRDIRTEQYF.

The chain uses TRBV5-1 and TRBJ2-5; TRBD2 is a possible D gene (5 bases). The CDR3 loop spans 12 amino acids. The V end was cut by 7 bases, the J end by 4 bases, with 11 bases between. Germline V gives CDR1 SGHRS, CDR2 YFSETQ. CDR3 in DNA: TGCGCCAGCCAACGAGAGGGAGAGACCCAGTACTTC. It specifies CASQREGETQYF.